The 21 T cell receptor beta chains below come from one sample, sequenced in a study of blood T cell repertoires in COVID-19. Assay used: immunoSEQ multiplex PCR; TCRdb lists only in-frame clones, some missing. The table has roughly 180,000 clones, about 84% seen once. The sample taken for sequencing was PBMCs or T cells enriched from blood (not recorded which). Receptors were obtained from a woman aged 40 to 55 with acute COVID-19.

This clone occurred once. J is TRBJ2-1 and V is TRBV11-2; 9 bases are a match to TRBD2. The germline V gene has CDR1 SGHAT and CDR2 FQNNGV. V gave up 3 bases and J gave up 1 base; unmatched junction bases: 7. The CDR3 is 17 amino acids. CDR3 residues: CASSLLTSGRSYNEQFF. The CDR3 DNA sequence: TGTGCCAGCAGCTTGCTGACTAGCGGTAGGTCCTACAATGAGCAGTTCTTC.

The chain combines TRBV14 with TRBJ2-3; 12 bases line up with TRBD2. J gave up 2 bases and V 4 bases, and 7 bases lay outside the gene matches. The CDR3 runs to 17 residues. Looked up from germline, CDR1 is SGHDN and CDR2 is FVKESK. This CDR3 reads CASSPRTSGAPTDTQYF. Here the CDR3 DNA reads TGTGCCAGCAGCCCTCGGACTAGCGGGGCCCCCACAGATACGCAGTATTTT.

The V and J genes are TRBV19 and TRBJ1-1, with D perhaps matching TRBD1 (6 bases). CDR1 is LNHDA and CDR2 is SQIVND in the germline V gene (reference sequence). CDR3 length: 14 residues. Trimming took off 3 bases at V and 4 bases at J, with 12 bases between the two ends. The CDR3 region is CASSIGGARTEAFF. CDR3 DNA: TGTGCCAGTAGTATTGGGGGGGCGCGCACTGAAGCTTTCTTT.

The genes are TRBV6-5 and TRBJ1-1; a possible D gene is TRBD1 (6 bases). The CDR3 sequence is 13 residues long. Germline CDR1 MNHEY, CDR2 SVGAGI. V was trimmed by 0 bases and J by 10 bases, leaving 12 bases between them. The CDR3 is CASSYSIGGRAFF. In DNA form, the CDR3 reads TGTGCCAGCAGTTACTCTATCGGGGGGCGAGCTTTCTTT.

The gene calls are TRBV7-9 and TRBJ2-3, with TRBD2 matching over 12 bases. The CDR3 spans 18 residues. V dropped 4 bases and J dropped 2; count of bases not matched to a gene: 10. The germline CDR1 and CDR2 sequences are SEHNR and FQNEAQ (reference sequence). The CDR3 spells CASSSRGLAGGPTDTQYF. CDR3 in DNA: TGTGCCAGCAGCTCCAGGGGGCTAGCGGGAGGGCCCACAGATACGCAGTATTTT.

On this clone itself: The same CDR3 can be traced to other DNA sequences in this sample. The chain is built from TRBV19 and TRBJ2-3, with 8 bases lining up with TRBD1. CDR1 and CDR2 (germline): LNHDA, SQIVND (reference sequence). This CDR3 comprises 14 residues. The trim removed 3 bases at V and 6 bases at J, leaving 5 bases unmatched. DNA of the CDR3: TGTGCCAGTAGTATCGGGCAGGGGGCGGATACGCAGTATTTT. This gives the protein CASSIGQGADTQYF.

V gene TRBV19 combines with J gene TRBJ2-1, with TRBD1 identical over 8 bases. CDR3 size: 14 residues. J lost 5 bases, V lost 7 bases, and 7 bases had no gene match. The germline V gene has CDR1 LNHDA and CDR2 SQIVND (reference sequence). As DNA, the CDR3 is TGTGCCAGTAAATTGACAGGGGATCACAATGAGCAGTTCTTC. Protein: CASKLTGDHNEQFF.

The chain uses TRBV7-9 and TRBJ2-5, with 7 bases fitting TRBD2. V trimming: 1 base; J trimming: 5 bases; junction bases outside the gene matches: 7. Germline CDR1 and CDR2: SEHNR and FQNEAQ (reference sequence). The CDR3 length is 15 residues. CDR3 region: CASSLGGGRMETQYF. CDR3 in DNA: TGTGCCAGCAGCTTAGGGGGGGGGAGGATGGAGACCCAGTACTTC.

The chain recombines TRBV18 with TRBJ2-5; maybe TRBD1 (6 bases). This CDR3 spans 14 amino acids. Trimming removed 6 bases from V and 4 bases from J, with 15 bases in between. Germline CDR1 is KGHSH and CDR2 is LQKENI. CDR3 DNA sequence: TGTGCCAGCTCCCCGAGGGGGAATTTAGAGACCCAGTACTTC. Translated, it gives CASSPRGNLETQYF.

V gene TRBV7-8 combines with J gene TRBJ2-6; the D is unclear. CDR1 and CDR2 (germline): SGHVS, FQNEAQ. The CDR3 has 13 residues. With 6 bases removed from V and 0 bases from J, the gap between germline ends came to 3 bases. The CDR3 DNA follows: TGTGCCAGCAGGGCCTCTGGGGCCAACGTCCTGACTTTC. Amino acid sequence: CASRASGANVLTF.

V usage is TRBV6-5 and J usage is TRBJ2-1; 13 nucleotides agree with TRBD2. There are 14 residues in the CDR3. V shed 7 bases and J 6 bases; nucleotides not matched to a gene: 3. Germline CDR1 MNHEY, CDR2 SVGAGI. The CDR3 coding sequence is TGTGCCAGCACACTAGCGGGAGGGCCCAATGAGCAGTTCTTC. Translation gives CASTLAGGPNEQFF.

The V call is TRBV10-1, the J call TRBJ1-2; TRBD1 might be the D (5 bases). The CDR3 loop spans 14 amino acids. Germline CDR1 reads WNHNN; CDR2 reads SYGVQD (reference sequence). Deletions cut 11 bases from V and 4 bases from J, with 20 bases between. CDR3 sequence: CAPSDRGDGYGYTF. For the CDR3, the DNA is TGCGCCCCCAGCGACCGGGGGGACGGCTATGGCTACACCTTC.

The J gene is TRBJ2-3, the V gene TRBV3-1 (or the pseudogene TRBV3-2); 8 nucleotides align to TRBD2. Trimming removed 4 bases from V and 4 bases from J; junction bases left unmatched: 7. From germline, CDR1 is LGHDT and CDR2 YNNKEL (reference sequence). This CDR3 contains 15 residues. The CDR3 nucleotides read TGTGCCAGCAGCCCTAGCGGGTCGAGGGCAGATACGCAGTATTTT. As protein: CASSPSGSRADTQYF.

J is TRBJ1-4 and V is TRBV27; weak D call: TRBD1 (5 bases). The CDR3 covers 15 residues. CDR1 MNHEY and CDR2 SMNVEV come from the germline V gene (reference sequence). V was clipped by 0 bases and J by 2 bases, with 7 bases between them. The CDR3 region is CASSLSRGTNEKLFF. In nucleotides, the CDR3 is TGTGCCAGCAGTTTATCTCGGGGGACTAATGAAAAACTGTTTTTT.

Written as DNA, the CDR3 is TGTGCCAGCAGCCCCTCCCCGACATCCTCCTACGAGCAGTACTTC. It codes for CASSPSPTSSYEQYF. The chain has TRBV9 and TRBJ2-7; D gene unclear. Trimming shortened V by 4 bases and J by 0 bases, and 14 bases separated the two germline ends. The CDR3 is 15 residues long. CDR1 SGDLS and CDR2 YYNGEE come from the germline V gene.

This chain uses TRBV19 with TRBJ1-5; D ambiguous. The CDR3 spans 14 residues. V lost 4 bases, J lost 9 bases, and 16 bases lay in between. Germline values: CDR1 LNHDA, CDR2 SQIVND (reference sequence). The DNA for the CDR3 is TGTGCCAGTAGTACCCCCCTTTCCCCGTCGCCCCAGCATTTT. Residues: CASSTPLSPSPQHF.

The V call is TRBV11-1, the J call TRBJ2-3, with 7 bases matching TRBD2. J was trimmed by 4 bases and V by 2 bases; bases with no gene match: 6. This CDR3 is built from 15 residues. Germline assignment: CDR1 SGHAT and CDR2 FQDESV (reference sequence). DNA for the CDR3: TGTGCCAGCAGCTTATCCGGGGGAGGGGCAGATACGCAGTATTTT. Translation: CASSLSGGGADTQYF.

This chain connects TRBV6-1 to TRBJ1-2; 9 nucleotides agree with TRBD1. The CDR3 length is 16 residues. Germline V gene data show CDR1 as MNHNS and CDR2 as SASEGT. The V and J ends lost 3 bases and 2 bases, in that order; junction bases with no gene match: 7. CDR3 sequence (DNA): TGTGCCAGCAGTGATGCGAGGGGACAGGGAAACTATGGCTACACCTTC. Translating it yields CASSDARGQGNYGYTF.

V and J are TRBV10-3 and TRBJ1-2; no firm D call. Trimming took 3 bases from V and 3 from J, leaving 11 bases between them. CDR1 and CDR2 (germline): ENHRY, SYGVKD. The CDR3 sequence is 14 residues long. The CDR3 loop is CAISDGGVYYGYTF. CDR3 nucleotide sequence: TGTGCCATCAGTGACGGCGGGGTCTACTATGGCTACACCTTC.

This clone has just one count. The chain uses TRBV6-1 and TRBJ2-3; 8 bases map to TRBD1. V dropped 3 bases and J dropped 8; count of bases not matched to a gene: 7. Germline values: CDR1 MNHNS, CDR2 SASEGT. The CDR3 length is 14 residues. CDR3 DNA: TGTGCCAGCAGTGATTTGCGGACAGGGAGTACGCAGTATTTT. Protein: CASSDLRTGSTQYF.

The J gene is TRBJ2-5, the V gene TRBV2, with 12 nucleotides matching TRBD2. The V segment lost 9 bases and the J segment 5 bases; nucleotides outside the gene matches: 7. Germline loops: CDR1 SNHLY, CDR2 FYNNEI. The CDR3 has 14 residues. The CDR3 DNA reads TGTGCCAGTTCTAGCGGGGGGGGAGAGGAGACCCAGTACTTC. Translation: CASSSGGGEETQYF.